These 8 T cell receptor beta chains came from one sample sequenced in a study of T cell responses to AZD1222 COVID-19 vaccine. Produced via immunoSEQ multiplex PCR; TCRdb's table is partial and in-frame only. The sample shows some 80,000 clones, around nine tenths of them seen only once. Specimen: peripheral blood, collected on day 0 of AZD1222 vaccination. The receptors here all came from an adult in good health.

The chain is built from TRBV5-1 and TRBJ2-3; D may be TRBD2 (6 bases). V shed 3 bases and J shed 0 bases, with 8 bases lying between them. This CDR3 spans 14 amino acids. Per germline, CDR1 SGHRS and CDR2 YFSETQ. The CDR3 protein is CASSWGVSTDTQYF. CDR3 DNA sequence: TGCGCCAGCAGCTGGGGGGTGAGCACAGATACGCAGTATTTT.

Remarks on this clone: The sample carries other DNA sequences with the same CDR3. V and J are TRBV19 and TRBJ2-1; 7 positions match TRBD1. V gave up 6 bases and J gave up 8 bases; unmatched junction bases: 4. This CDR3 has 12 residues. Germline CDR1 is LNHDA and CDR2 is SQIVND (reference sequence). Written as DNA, the CDR3 is TGTGCCAGTAGCCGCGACAGGGATGAGCAGTTCTTC. This sequence encodes CASSRDRDEQFF.

The rearrangement links TRBV19 to TRBJ1-1; no reliable D call. Germline CDR1 LNHDA, CDR2 SQIVND (reference sequence). V lost 3 bases and J lost 4, with 9 bases in between. There are 13 residues in the CDR3. CDR3 region: CASSIQWGTEAFF. The CDR3 coding sequence is TGTGCCAGTAGTATTCAGTGGGGCACTGAAGCTTTCTTT.

In its sample, this clone was seen once. This chain joins TRBV19 and TRBJ2-3; D uncertain. The germline V gene encodes CDR1 LNHDA and CDR2 SQIVND (reference sequence). The CDR3 sequence is 13 residues long. Trimming pared 1 base from V and 6 bases from J, leaving 8 bases between. The CDR3 DNA follows: TGTGCCAGTAGTATAGCACGTGGGGATACGCAGTATTTT. Amino acids: CASSIARGDTQYF. Complete variable domain (other parts from reference TRBV19 and TRBJ2-3): DGGITQSPKYLFRKEGQNVTLSCEQNLNHDAMYWYRQDPGQGLRLIYYSQIVNDFQKGDIAEGYSVSREKKESFPLTVTSAQKNPTAFYLCASSIARGDTQYFGPGTRLTVL.

This chain links TRBV3-1 (or the pseudogene TRBV3-2) with TRBJ1-3; D gene ambiguous. Per germline, CDR1 LGHDT and CDR2 YNNKEL (reference sequence). V was shortened by 1 base and J by 4 bases, with 5 bases between the two germline ends. The CDR3 has 13 amino acids. Here the CDR3 DNA reads TGTGCCAGCAGCCAAGTCTCCGGAAACACCATATATTTT. Amino acid sequence: CASSQVSGNTIYF.

Here the CDR3 DNA reads TGTGCCTGTGGGATTAAGAACTATGGCTACACCTTC. This sequence encodes CACGIKNYGYTF. The rearrangement uses TRBV30 and TRBJ1-2; D is undetermined. Trimming left V 6 bases short and J 2 bases short, with 10 bases between. The germline V gene encodes CDR1 GTSNPN and CDR2 SVGIG (reference sequence). This CDR3 spans 12 amino acids. The whole variable domain, filled in from reference TRBV30 and TRBJ1-2, reads SQTIHQWPATLVQPVGSPLSLECTVEGTSNPNLYWYRQAAGRGLQLLFYSVGIGQISSEVPQNLSASRPQDRQFILSSKKLLLSDSGFYLCACGIKNYGYTFGSGTRLTVV.

The genes are TRBV6-2 or TRBV6-3 and TRBJ1-1; 8 bases map to TRBD1. Germline CDR1 reads MNHEY; CDR2 reads SVGEGT. This CDR3 is built from 13 residues. The V and J ends lost 5 bases and 4 bases, in that order; junction bases with no gene match: 3. The chain's CDR3 is CASSHTGGTEAFF. The CDR3 region has the DNA TGTGCCAGCAGTCACACAGGGGGCACTGAAGCTTTCTTT.

V and J are TRBV7-9 and TRBJ2-2; TRBD1 matches 8 bases. In germline, CDR1 is SEHNR, CDR2 FQNEAQ (reference sequence). The trim removed 4 bases at V and 6 bases at J, leaving 7 bases unmatched. The CDR3 has 15 amino acids. The CDR3 reads CASSSRLQGAGELFF. Here the CDR3 DNA reads TGTGCCAGCAGCTCGCGCCTACAGGGGGCCGGGGAGCTGTTTTTT.